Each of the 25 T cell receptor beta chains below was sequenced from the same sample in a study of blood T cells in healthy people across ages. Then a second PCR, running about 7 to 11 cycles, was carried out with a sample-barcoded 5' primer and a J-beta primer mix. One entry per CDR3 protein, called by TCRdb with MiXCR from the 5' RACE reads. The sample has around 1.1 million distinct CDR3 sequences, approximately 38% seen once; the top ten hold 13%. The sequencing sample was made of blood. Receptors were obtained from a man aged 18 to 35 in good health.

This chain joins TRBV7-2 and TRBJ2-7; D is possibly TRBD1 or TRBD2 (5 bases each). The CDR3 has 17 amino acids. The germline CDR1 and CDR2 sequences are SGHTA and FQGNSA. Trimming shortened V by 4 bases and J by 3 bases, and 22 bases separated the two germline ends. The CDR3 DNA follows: TGTGCCAGCAGCTCGAAACATTCCGGGACGGGAATCTACGAGCAGTACTTC. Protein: CASSSKHSGTGIYEQYF.

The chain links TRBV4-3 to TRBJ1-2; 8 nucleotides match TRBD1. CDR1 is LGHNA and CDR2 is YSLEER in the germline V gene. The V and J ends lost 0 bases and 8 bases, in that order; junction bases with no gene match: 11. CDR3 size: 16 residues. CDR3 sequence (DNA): TGCGCCAGCAGCCAAGATATAACAGGGGGTGTTGGAGGCTACACCTTC. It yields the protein CASSQDITGGVGGYTF.

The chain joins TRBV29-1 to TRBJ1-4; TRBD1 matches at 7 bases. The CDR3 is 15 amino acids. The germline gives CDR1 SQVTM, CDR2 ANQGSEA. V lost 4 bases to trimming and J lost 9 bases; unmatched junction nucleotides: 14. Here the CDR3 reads CSVAAEGDSFQKLFF. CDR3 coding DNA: TGCAGCGTTGCCGCGGAAGGGGACAGCTTCCAAAAACTGTTTTTT.

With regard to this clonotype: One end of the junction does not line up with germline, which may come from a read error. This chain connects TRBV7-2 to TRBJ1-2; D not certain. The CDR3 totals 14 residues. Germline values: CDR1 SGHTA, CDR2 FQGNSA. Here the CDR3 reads CASSPTAGNYGYIF. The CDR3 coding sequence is TGTGCCAGCAGCCCAACTGCGGGAAACTATGGCTACATCTTC.

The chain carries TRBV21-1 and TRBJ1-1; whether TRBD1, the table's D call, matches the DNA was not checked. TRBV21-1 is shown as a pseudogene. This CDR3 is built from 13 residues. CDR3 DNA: TGTGCCAGCAGCAAATGTGTCGTCCGGGCAGCTTTCTTT. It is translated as CASSKCVVRAAFF.

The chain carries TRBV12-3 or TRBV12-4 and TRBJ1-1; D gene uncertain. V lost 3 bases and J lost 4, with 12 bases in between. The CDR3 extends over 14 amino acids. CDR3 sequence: CASSLRESGTEAFF. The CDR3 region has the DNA TGTGCCAGCAGTTTGCGTGAAAGTGGCACTGAAGCTTTCTTT.

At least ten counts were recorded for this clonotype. The DNA of the CDR3 is TGTGCCAGCAGTTCGTGGACGGTCGACACAGATACGCAGTATTTT. It yields the protein CASSSWTVDTDTQYF. The chain is built from TRBV27 and TRBJ2-3; D unresolved. Trimming took 4 bases from V and 2 from J, leaving 13 bases between them. Germline CDR1 and CDR2: MNHEY and SMNVEV (reference sequence). This CDR3 contains 15 residues.

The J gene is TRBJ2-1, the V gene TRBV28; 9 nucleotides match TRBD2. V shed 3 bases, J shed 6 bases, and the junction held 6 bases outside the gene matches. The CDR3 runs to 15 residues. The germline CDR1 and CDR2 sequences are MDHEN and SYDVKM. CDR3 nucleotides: TGTGCCAGCAGTTTGTGGCGGGGGGGCCCCAATGAGCAGTTCTTC. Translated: CASSLWRGGPNEQFF.

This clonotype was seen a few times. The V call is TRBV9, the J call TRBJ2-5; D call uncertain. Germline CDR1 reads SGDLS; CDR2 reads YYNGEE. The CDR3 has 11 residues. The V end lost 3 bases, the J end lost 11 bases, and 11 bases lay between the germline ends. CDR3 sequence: CASSDVGEQYF. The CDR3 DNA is TGTGCCAGCAGCGACGTGGGTGAGCAGTACTTC.

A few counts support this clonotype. The DNA for the CDR3 is TGTGCCAGCGTCGCGGCGAATACACGGGACTACGAGCAGTACTTC. Encoded protein: CASVAANTRDYEQYF. The chain links TRBV11-2 to TRBJ2-4, with D tentatively TRBD2 (5 bases). The end of the DNA fits TRBJ2-7 better, so the J call may be wrong. Per germline, CDR1 SGHAT and CDR2 FQNNGV. The CDR3 has 15 amino acids.

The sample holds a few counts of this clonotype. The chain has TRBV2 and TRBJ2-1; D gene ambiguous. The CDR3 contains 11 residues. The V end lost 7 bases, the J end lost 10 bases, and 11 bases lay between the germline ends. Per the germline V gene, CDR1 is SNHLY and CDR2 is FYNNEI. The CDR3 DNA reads TGTGCCAGCACGTCCTTTGCCGAGCAGTTCTTC. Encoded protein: CASTSFAEQFF.

The CDR3 loop reads CASSQDGDWYNEQFF. CDR3 in DNA: TGTGCCAGCAGCCAAGATGGGGACTGGTACAATGAGCAGTTCTTC. The chain uses TRBV14 and TRBJ2-1, with D maybe TRBD2 (6 bases). Trimming removed 0 bases at V and 4 bases at J, with 10 bases between. This CDR3 contains 15 residues. Looked up from germline, CDR1 is SGHDN and CDR2 is FVKESK.

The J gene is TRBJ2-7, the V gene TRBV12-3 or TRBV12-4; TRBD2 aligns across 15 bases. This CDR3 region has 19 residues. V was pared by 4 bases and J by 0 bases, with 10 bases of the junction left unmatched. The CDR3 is CASSYGTSGGNYVSYEQYF. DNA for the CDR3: TGTGCCAGCAGTTACGGGACTAGCGGGGGGAACTATGTCTCCTACGAGCAGTACTTC.

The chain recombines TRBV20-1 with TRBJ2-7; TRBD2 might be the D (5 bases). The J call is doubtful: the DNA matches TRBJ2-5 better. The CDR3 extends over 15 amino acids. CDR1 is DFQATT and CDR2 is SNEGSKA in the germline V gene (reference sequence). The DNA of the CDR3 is TGCAGTGCTAGATCGGTCGATTCGGGGTATCAGACCCAGTACTTC. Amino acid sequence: CSARSVDSGYQTQYF.

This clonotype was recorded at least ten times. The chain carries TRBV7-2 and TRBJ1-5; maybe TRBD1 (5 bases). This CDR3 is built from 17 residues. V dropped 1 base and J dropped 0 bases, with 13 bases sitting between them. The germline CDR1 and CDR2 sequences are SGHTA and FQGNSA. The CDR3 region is CASSLEGAGGSNQPQHF. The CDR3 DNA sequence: TGTGCCAGCAGCTTAGAAGGAGCTGGGGGTAGCAATCAGCCCCAGCATTTT.

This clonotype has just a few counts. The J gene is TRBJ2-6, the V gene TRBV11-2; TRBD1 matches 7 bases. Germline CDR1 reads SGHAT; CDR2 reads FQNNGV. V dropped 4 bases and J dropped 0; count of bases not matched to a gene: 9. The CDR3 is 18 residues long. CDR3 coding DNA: TGTGCCAGCAGCTCCTACAGGGGACAGAGCTCTGGGGCCAACGTCCTGACTTTC. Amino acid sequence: CASSSYRGQSSGANVLTF.

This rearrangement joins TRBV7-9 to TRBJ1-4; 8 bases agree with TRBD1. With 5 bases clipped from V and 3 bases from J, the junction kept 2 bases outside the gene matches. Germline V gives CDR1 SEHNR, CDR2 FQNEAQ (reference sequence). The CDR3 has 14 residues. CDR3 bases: TGTGCCAGCAGCAAGACAGGGGCTAATGAAAAACTGTTTTTT. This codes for CASSKTGANEKLFF.

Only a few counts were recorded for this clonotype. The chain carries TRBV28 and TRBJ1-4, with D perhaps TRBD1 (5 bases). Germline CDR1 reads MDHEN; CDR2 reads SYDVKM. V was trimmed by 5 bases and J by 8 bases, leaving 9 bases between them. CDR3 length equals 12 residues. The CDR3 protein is CASSQRQEKLFF. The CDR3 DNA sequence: TGTGCCAGCAGTCAAAGACAGGAAAAACTGTTTTTT.

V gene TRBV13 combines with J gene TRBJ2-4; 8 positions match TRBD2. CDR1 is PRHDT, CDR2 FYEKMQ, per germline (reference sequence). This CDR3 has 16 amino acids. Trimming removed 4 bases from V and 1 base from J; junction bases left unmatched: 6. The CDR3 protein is CASSSFSGKAKNIQYF. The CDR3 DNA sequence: TGTGCCAGCAGCTCATTTAGCGGGAAGGCCAAAAACATTCAGTACTTC.

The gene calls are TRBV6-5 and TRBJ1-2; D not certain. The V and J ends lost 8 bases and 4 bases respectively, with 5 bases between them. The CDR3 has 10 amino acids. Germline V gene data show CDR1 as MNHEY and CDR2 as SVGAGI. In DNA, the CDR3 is TGTGCCAGCCCCCCCTATGGCTACACCTTC. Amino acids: CASPPYGYTF.

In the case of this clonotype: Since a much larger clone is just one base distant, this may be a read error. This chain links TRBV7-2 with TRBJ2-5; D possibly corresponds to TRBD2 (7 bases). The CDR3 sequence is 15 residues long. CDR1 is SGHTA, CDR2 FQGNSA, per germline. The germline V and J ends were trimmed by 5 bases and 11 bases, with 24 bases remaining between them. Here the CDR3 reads CASSLRGGSYNEQYF. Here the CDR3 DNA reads TGTGCCAGCAGCCTTAGGGGGGGGTCCTACAATGAGCAGTACTTC.

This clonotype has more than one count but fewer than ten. CDR3 sequence: CASSLWASGASYNEQFF. CDR3 sequence (DNA): TGTGCCAGCAGCTTGTGGGCCAGCGGGGCTTCCTACAATGAGCAGTTCTTC. The chain couples TRBV11-2 to TRBJ2-1, with 7 bases aligning to TRBD2. Germline trimming cut 3 bases from V and 1 base from J; bases unmatched to any gene: 9. The CDR3 length is 17 residues. CDR1 and CDR2 (germline): SGHAT, FQNNGV.

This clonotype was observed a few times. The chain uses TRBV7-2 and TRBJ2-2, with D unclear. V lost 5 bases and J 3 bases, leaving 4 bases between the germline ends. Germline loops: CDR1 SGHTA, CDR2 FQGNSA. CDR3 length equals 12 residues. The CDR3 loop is CASSTYTGELFF. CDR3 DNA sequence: TGTGCCAGCAGCACTTACACCGGGGAGCTGTTTTTT.

This CDR3 reads CASSLWGPREEKLFF. Here the CDR3 DNA reads TGTGCCAGCAGTTTATGGGGGCCGCGAGAGGAAAAACTGTTTTTT. V usage is TRBV27 and J usage is TRBJ1-4, with a possible D match to TRBD1 (6 bases). Germline V gene lookup returns CDR1 MNHEY and CDR2 SMNVEV (reference sequence). The CDR3 covers 15 residues. The V end lost 1 base, the J end lost 8 bases, and 14 bases lay between the germline ends.

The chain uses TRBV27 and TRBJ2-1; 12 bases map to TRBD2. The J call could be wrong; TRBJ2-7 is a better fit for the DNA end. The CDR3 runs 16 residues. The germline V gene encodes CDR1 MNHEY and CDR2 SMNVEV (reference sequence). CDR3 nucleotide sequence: TGTGCCAGCAGGCCCCCGGGACTAGCGGGTTACAATGAGCAGTACTTC. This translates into CASRPPGLAGYNEQYF.